The source of this T cell receptor beta chain is a study of blood T cell repertoires in COVID-19. About the research overall: Spain, Italy and the United States supplied samples that represented acute and convalescent COVID-19.

TCRdb's table, derived via immunoSEQ multiplex PCR, lists solely in-frame clones and lacks some. Of about 370,000 clones in the sample, over 75% were seen once. Individuals aged roughly 18 to 95 years were recruited from roughly 23 US areas. CDR1 and CDR2 (germline): LGHDT, YNNKEL (reference sequence). This CDR3 has 15 amino acids. Concerning this clone itself: One junction end does not reproduce the germline sequence, and a read error may be involved.

Material: PBMCs or T cells enriched from blood (not recorded which). The TCR comes from a man younger than 30 who had recovered from COVID-19. The chain couples TRBV3-1 (or the pseudogene TRBV3-2) to TRBJ2-7, with TRBD2 identical over 13 bases. CDR3 nucleotides: TGTGCCAGCAGCCAACAATCTCGACTAGCGGGGGGTTTACGATTC. Translation gives CASSQQSRLAGGLRF.